These T cell receptor beta chains were read from a single sample in a study of blood T cell repertoires in COVID-19. TCRdb keeps only in-frame clones here, not all; method: immunoSEQ multiplex PCR. The sample records around 97,000 clones, about 87% being singletons. Input material: peripheral blood. These receptors came from a human donor in a cohort sampled during active or convalescent COVID-19. Both conserved end residues are part of each CDR3. Size tells how often a clone was seen (once, few, many) or the class of an expanded clone, and some rows leave it out.

>TRBJ1-1|.|TRBV18
CASSPLGTVVRNTEAFF
>TRBJ1-3|.|TRBV3-1/TRBV3-2
CASSQVALGSGNTIYF
>TRBJ1-2|.|TRBV12-5
CASGLVTGGERYGYTF
>TRBJ1-1|.|TRBV6-5
CASKRVQDGAEAFF
>TRBJ2-7|.|TRBV12-3/TRBV12-4
CASRPTATYEQYF
>TRBJ1-2|once|TRBV19
CASQGAGGYTF
>TRBJ2-5|.|TRBV14
CASSPMGDRRQETQYF
>TRBJ2-3|.|TRBV7-3
CASSPDRATDTQYF
>TRBJ1-1|.|TRBV5-1
CASSLSVGQNTEAFF
>TRBJ2-4|.|TRBV30
CAWSVGQGLNIQYF
>TRBJ1-1|.|TRBV10-1
CASTGNMNTEAFF
>TRBJ1-4|.|TRBV18
CASSPPIQGAANEKLFF
>TRBJ1-2|.|TRBV5-4
CASSSAMTGNYGYTF
>TRBJ1-3|once|TRBV10-3
CATAGLPVSSGNTIYF
>TRBJ1-2|few|TRBV11-3
CASSRDPGGRYGYTF
>TRBJ2-7|many|TRBV7-2
CASSYGTGAYEQYF
>TRBJ2-5|once|TRBV9
CASSVGGGGGETQYF
>TRBJ1-2|.|TRBV19
CASSVGQHYGYTF
>TRBJ1-5|.|TRBV6-5
CASKRGEGEWPQHF
>TRBJ2-7|.|TRBV3-1/TRBV3-2
CASSQVPLAGGGYEQYF
>TRBJ1-3|few|TRBV2
CASSDDWYTIYF